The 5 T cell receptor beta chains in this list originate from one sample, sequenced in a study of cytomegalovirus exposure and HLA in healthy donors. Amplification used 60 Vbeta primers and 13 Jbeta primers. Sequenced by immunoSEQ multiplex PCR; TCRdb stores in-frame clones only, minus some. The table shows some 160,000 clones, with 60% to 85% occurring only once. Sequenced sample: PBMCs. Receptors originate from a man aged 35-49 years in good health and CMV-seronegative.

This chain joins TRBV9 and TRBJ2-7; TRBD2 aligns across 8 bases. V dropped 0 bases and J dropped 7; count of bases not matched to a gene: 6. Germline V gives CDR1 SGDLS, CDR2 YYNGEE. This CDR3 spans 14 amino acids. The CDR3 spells CASSVGGGLGEQYF. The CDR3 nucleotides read TGTGCCAGCAGCGTAGGCGGGGGGCTTGGGGAGCAGTACTTC.

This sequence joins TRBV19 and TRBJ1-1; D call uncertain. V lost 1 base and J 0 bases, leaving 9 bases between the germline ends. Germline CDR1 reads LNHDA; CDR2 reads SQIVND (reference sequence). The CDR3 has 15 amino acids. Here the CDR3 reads CASSIGLYLNTEAFF. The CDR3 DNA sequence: TGTGCCAGTAGTATAGGCTTATACTTGAACACTGAAGCTTTCTTT.

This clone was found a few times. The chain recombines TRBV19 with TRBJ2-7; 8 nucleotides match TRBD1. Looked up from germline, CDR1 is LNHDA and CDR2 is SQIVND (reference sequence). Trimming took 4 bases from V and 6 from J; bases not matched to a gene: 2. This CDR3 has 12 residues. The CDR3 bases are TGTGCCAGTAGTACAACAGGGGGCGAGCAGTACTTC. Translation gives CASSTTGGEQYF.

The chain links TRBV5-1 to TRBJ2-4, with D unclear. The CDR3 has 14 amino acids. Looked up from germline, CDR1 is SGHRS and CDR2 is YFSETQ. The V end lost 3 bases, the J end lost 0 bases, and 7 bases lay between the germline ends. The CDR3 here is CASSSGLAKNIQYF. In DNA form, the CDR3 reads TGCGCCAGCAGCTCCGGGTTAGCCAAAAACATTCAGTACTTC.

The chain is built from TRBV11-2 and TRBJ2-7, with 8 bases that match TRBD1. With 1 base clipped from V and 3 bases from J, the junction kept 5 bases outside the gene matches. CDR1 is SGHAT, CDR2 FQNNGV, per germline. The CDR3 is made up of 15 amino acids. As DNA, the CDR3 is TGTGCCAGCAGCTTAGCGGCGACAGGGGACTACGAGCAGTACTTC. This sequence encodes CASSLAATGDYEQYF.